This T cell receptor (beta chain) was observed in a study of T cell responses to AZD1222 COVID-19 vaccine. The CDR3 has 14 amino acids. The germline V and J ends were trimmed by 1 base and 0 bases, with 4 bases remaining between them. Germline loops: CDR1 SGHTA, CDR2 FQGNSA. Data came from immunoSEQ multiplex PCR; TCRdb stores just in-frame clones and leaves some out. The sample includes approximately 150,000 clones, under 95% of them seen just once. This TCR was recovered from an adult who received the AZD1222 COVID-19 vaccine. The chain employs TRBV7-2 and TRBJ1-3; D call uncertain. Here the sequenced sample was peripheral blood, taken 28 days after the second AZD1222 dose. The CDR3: CASSLGSSGNTIYF. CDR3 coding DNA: TGTGCCAGCAGCTTAGGAAGCTCTGGAAACACCATATATTTT.